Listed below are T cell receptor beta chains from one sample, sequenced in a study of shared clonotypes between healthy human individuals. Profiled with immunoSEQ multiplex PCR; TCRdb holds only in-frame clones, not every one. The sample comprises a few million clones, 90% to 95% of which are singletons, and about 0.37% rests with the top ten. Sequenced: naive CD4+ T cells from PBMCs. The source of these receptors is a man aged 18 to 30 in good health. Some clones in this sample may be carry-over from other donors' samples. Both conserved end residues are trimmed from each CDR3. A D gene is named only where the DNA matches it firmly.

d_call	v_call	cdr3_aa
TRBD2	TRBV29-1	SVAETSGNHYEQY
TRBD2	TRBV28	ASSGRGRDPSSYNEQF
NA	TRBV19	ATSGHPLGYT
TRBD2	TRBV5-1	ASTVDWSGGEQY
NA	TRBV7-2	ASSLGGTTFSYEQY
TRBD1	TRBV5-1	ASSPTPGQTTRGYEQY
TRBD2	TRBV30	AWIVSGGGETQY
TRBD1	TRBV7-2	ASSLGATGAYEQY
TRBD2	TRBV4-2	ASSRKGTSGSGEQF
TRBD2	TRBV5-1	ASSPREARLSYEQY
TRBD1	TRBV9	ASSVTGGNTEAF
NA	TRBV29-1	SAVGGSGYT
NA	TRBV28	ASRDRVGYEQY
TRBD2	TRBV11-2	ASSLGGSSYNEQF
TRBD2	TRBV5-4	ASSPSRAGVIDTQY
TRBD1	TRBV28	ASSPLSGGNYEQY
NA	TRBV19	ASSIRALWATTDTQY
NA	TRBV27	ASSSPRRNYEQY
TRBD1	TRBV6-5	ASSYRGTGENEQF
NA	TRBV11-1	ASSLKIGGRSQETQY
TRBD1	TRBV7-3	ASSMTGGDTDTQY
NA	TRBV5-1	ASSLGQNEKLF
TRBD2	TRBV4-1	ASSPGLAGEGNTGELF
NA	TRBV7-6	ASSYTDRSTNEKLF
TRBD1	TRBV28	AGGTGGSDTQY
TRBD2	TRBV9	ASSARGRTSGNEQF